Listed here are 9 T cell receptor beta chains from one sample, sequenced in a study of T cells in Graves' hyperthyroidism and ophthalmopathy. TCR beta CDR3 regions were amplified from RNA transcripts. The primer set for the first-round RT-PCR of the TCR CDR3 was HTBI. TCRdb used MiXCR to reprocess the multiplex PCR reads, holding one entry per CDR3 protein. The sample holds hundreds of thousands of distinct CDR3 sequences, around a sixth seen once. Source material: blood. The receptor set was obtained from a woman in her forties or fifties with Graves' hyperthyroidism that later progressed to Graves' ophthalmopathy.

This clonotype was detected ten times or more. The chain has TRBV12-3 or TRBV12-4 and TRBJ2-3; 8 bases match TRBD2. With 7 bases clipped from V and 5 bases from J, the junction kept 14 bases outside the gene matches. The CDR3 is 16 amino acids. The CDR3 sequence: CASTSSIGGAKDTQYF. The CDR3 DNA reads as TGTGCCAGCACCTCATCTATCGGGGGGGCTAAAGATACGCAGTATTTT.

CDR3 bases: TGTGCCAGCAGCTCCTTCATGGGCTACCCCTACAATGAGCAGTTCTTC. Translating gives CASSSFMGYPYNEQFF. The rearrangement joins TRBV7-9 to TRBJ2-1; no clear D. V gave up 4 bases and J gave up 2 bases, with 15 bases separating them. CDR3 size: 16 residues. CDR1 and CDR2 (germline): SEHNR, FQNEAQ (reference sequence). The variable domain in full, with the rest retrieved from reference TRBV7-9 and TRBJ2-1, is DTGVSQNPRHKITKRGQNVTFRCDPISEHNRLYWYRQTLGQGPEFLTYFQNEAQLEKSRLLSDRFSAERPKGSFSTLEIQRTEQGDSAMYLCASSSFMGYPYNEQFFGPGTRLTVL.

The rearrangement joins TRBV20-1 to TRBJ1-2; D uncertain. Trimming removed 5 bases at V and 0 bases at J, with 13 bases between. The CDR3 is 14 amino acids. CDR1 is DFQATT and CDR2 is SNEGSKA in the germline V gene (reference sequence). For the CDR3, the DNA is TGCAGTGCTCCGGACCGAAAAACTAACTATGGCTACACCTTC. It is translated as CSAPDRKTNYGYTF.

This clonotype has ten or more counts. V and J are TRBV6-1 and TRBJ1-5; 9 bases match TRBD1. Trimming at V came to 4 bases and at J to 2 bases, leaving 0 bases not matched to a gene. The CDR3 covers 14 residues. Germline V gene sequence: CDR1 MNHNS, CDR2 SASEGT. For the CDR3, the DNA is TGTGCCAGCAGTGGACAGGGGGGCAATCAGCCCCAGCATTTT. It encodes CASSGQGGNQPQHF.

On this clonotype itself: This could be a read error, since a much larger clone is one nucleotide away. CDR3 protein: CASSTRTGLADTQYF. The CDR3 DNA is TGTGCCAGCAGCACCCGGACAGGGTTGGCAGATACGCAGTATTTT. This chain connects TRBV7-9 to TRBJ2-3; the match to TRBD1 covers 8 bases. CDR3 length: 15 residues. Germline CDR1 reads SEHNR; CDR2 reads FQNEAQ (reference sequence). V dropped 5 bases and J dropped 4; count of bases not matched to a gene: 8. Combining the CDR3 with reference TRBV7-9 and TRBJ2-3 gives the whole variable domain DTGVSQNPRHKITKRGQNVTFRCDPISEHNRLYWYRQTLGQGPEFLTYFQNEAQLEKSRLLSDRFSAERPKGSFSTLEIQRTEQGDSAMYLCASSTRTGLADTQYFGPGTRLTVL.

The rearrangement links TRBV5-1 to TRBJ2-1; 13 bases align to TRBD2. CDR1 and CDR2 (germline): SGHRS, YFSETQ. The CDR3 contains 16 residues. V shed 4 bases, J shed 3 bases, and the junction held 4 bases outside the gene matches. CDR3 DNA sequence: TGCGCCAGCAGCGACGGACTAGCGGGGGTCTACAATGAGCAGTTCTTC. Protein: CASSDGLAGVYNEQFF.

This clonotype was seen a few times. One end of the junction is discordant with germline, which a read error may explain. The J gene is TRBJ2-3, the V gene TRBV5-1; TRBD2 matches at 7 bases. CDR3 size: 16 residues. CDR1 is SGHRS, CDR2 YFSETQ, per germline. The chain's CDR3 is CASSLEGDYSIDTQYF. CDR3 DNA sequence: TGCGCCAGCAGCTTGGAAGGGGACTATAGCATAGATACGCAGTATTTT.

This clonotype was found many times. The chain carries TRBV20-1 and TRBJ1-1; no firm D call. With 3 bases removed from V and 4 bases from J, the gap between germline ends came to 9 bases. Per germline, CDR1 DFQATT and CDR2 SNEGSKA (reference sequence). CDR3 length: 12 amino acids. CDR3 sequence: CSASRSSTEAFF. In nucleotides, the CDR3 is TGCAGTGCTAGCAGGTCGAGCACTGAAGCTTTCTTT.

The sample holds a few counts of this clonotype. CDR3: CASSTTRRGNYGYTF. As DNA, the CDR3 is TGTGCCAGTAGTACGACGCGCAGGGGCAACTATGGCTACACCTTC. The chain couples TRBV19 to TRBJ1-2; D might be TRBD1 (6 bases). This CDR3 spans 15 amino acids. Trimming pared 4 bases from V and 2 bases from J, leaving 14 bases between. Germline-derived CDR1 and CDR2 are LNHDA and SQIVND (reference sequence).